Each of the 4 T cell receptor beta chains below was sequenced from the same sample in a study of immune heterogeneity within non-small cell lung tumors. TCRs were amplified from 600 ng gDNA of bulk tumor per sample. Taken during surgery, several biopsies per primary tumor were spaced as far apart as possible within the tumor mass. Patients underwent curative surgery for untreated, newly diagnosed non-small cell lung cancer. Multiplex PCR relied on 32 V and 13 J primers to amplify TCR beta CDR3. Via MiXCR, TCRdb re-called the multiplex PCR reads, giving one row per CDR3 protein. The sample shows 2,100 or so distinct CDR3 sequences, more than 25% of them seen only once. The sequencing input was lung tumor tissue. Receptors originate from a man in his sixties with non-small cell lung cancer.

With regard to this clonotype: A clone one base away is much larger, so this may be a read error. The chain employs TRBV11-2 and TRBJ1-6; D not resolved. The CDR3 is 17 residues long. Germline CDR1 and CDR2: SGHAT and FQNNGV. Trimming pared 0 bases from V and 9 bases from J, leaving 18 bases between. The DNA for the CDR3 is TGTGCCAGCAGCTTAGAGGGATACGGACTGACGAGTTCACCCCTCCACTTT. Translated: CASSLEGYGLTSSPLHF.

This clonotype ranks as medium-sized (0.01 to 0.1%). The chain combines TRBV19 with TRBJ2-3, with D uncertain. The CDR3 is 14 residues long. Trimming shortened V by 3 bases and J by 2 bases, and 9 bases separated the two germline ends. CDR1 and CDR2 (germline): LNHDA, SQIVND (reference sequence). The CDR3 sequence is CASSIKTITDTQYF. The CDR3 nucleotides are TGTGCCAGTAGTATCAAAACCATCACAGATACGCAGTATTTT.

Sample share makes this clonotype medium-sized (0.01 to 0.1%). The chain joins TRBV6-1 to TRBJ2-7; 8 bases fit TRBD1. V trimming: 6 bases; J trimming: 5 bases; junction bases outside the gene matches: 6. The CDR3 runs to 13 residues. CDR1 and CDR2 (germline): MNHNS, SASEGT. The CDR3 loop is CASRRTGSHEQYF. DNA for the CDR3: TGTGCCAGCAGACGGACAGGGAGCCACGAGCAGTACTTC.

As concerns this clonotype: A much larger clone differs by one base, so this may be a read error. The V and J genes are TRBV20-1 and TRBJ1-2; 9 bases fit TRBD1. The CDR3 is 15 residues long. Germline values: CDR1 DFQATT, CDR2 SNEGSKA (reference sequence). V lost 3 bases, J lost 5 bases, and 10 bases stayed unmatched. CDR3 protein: CSASHRDRVEYGYTF. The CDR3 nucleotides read TGCAGTGCTAGTCACCGGGACAGGGTGGAGTATGGCTACACCTTC.